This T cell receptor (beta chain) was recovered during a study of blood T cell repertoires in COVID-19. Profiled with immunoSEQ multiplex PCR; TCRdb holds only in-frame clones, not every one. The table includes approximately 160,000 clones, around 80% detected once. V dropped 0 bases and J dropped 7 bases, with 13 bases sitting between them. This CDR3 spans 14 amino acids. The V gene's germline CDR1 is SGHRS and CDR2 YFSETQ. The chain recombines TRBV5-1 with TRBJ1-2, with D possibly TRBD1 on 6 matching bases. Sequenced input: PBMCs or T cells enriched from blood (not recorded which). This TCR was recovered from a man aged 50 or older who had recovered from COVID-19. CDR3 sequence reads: CASSLGGGASGYTF. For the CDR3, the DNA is TGCGCCAGCAGCTTGGGTGGGGGGGCGAGTGGCTACACCTTC.